The rows below give T cell receptor beta chains drawn from one sample of a study of blood T cell repertoires in COVID-19. The protocol was immunoSEQ multiplex PCR, while the TCRdb copy is restricted to in-frame clones and leaves out a portion. Here the sample spans 200,000 to 250,000 clones, 83% being singletons. Sequencing was done on a sample of peripheral blood. The origin of the receptors is a woman aged 25 to 39 with COVID-19, enrolled during active disease. The CDR3 runs from the conserved cysteine through the conserved F or W. Fields, in order: CDR3 protein, CDR3 DNA, V gene, D gene, CDR3 length, clone size, J gene. The D gene is left open where the match is weak. The listing skips clone size in some rows; elsewhere it reads once, few, many or a size class.

cdr3_aa: CASSQTGTGSGANVLTF
cdr3_nt: TGTGCCAGTAGTCAAACCGGGACAGGGTCTGGGGCCAACGTCCTGACTTTC
v_call: TRBV19
d_call: TRBD1
cdr3_length: 17
clone_size: -
j_call: TRBJ2-6

cdr3_aa: CASSFAGEGEAFF
cdr3_nt: TGTGCCAGCAGCTTCGCAGGGGAGGGTGAAGCTTTCTTT
v_call: TRBV5-4
d_call: -
cdr3_length: 13
clone_size: -
j_call: TRBJ1-1

cdr3_aa: CASTVSQVQETQYF
cdr3_nt: TGTGCCAGCACAGTTAGTCAGGTCCAAGAGACCCAGTACTTC
v_call: TRBV2
d_call: -
cdr3_length: 14
clone_size: -
j_call: TRBJ2-5

cdr3_aa: CASGLGQNYGYTF
cdr3_nt: TGTGCTAGTGGCTTGGGACAAAACTATGGCTACACCTTC
v_call: TRBV12-5
d_call: -
cdr3_length: 13
clone_size: -
j_call: TRBJ1-2

cdr3_aa: CAWSVQVLGEQYF
cdr3_nt: TGTGCCTGGAGTGTACAGGTCCTCGGCGAGCAGTACTTC
v_call: TRBV30
d_call: -
cdr3_length: 13
clone_size: -
j_call: TRBJ2-7

cdr3_aa: CASTTGISGNTIYF
cdr3_nt: TGTGCCAGTACCACAGGGATTTCTGGAAACACCATATATTTT
v_call: TRBV19
d_call: -
cdr3_length: 14
clone_size: -
j_call: TRBJ1-3

cdr3_aa: CASSVTSGSSGEQFF
cdr3_nt: TGTGCCAGCAGTGTGACTAGCGGGAGTAGTGGTGAGCAGTTCTTC
v_call: TRBV6-4
d_call: TRBD2
cdr3_length: 15
clone_size: -
j_call: TRBJ2-1

cdr3_aa: CASRRLAGMAGELFF
cdr3_nt: TGTGCCAGCAGGAGACTAGCGGGAATGGCCGGGGAGCTGTTTTTT
v_call: TRBV7-6
d_call: TRBD2
cdr3_length: 15
clone_size: -
j_call: TRBJ2-2

cdr3_aa: CASSPQTGSTDTQYF
cdr3_nt: TGTGCCAGCTCACCGCAGACAGGGAGCACAGATACGCAGTATTTT
v_call: TRBV18
d_call: TRBD1
cdr3_length: 15
clone_size: -
j_call: TRBJ2-3

cdr3_aa: CASSWTSTDTQYF
cdr3_nt: TGTGCCAGCAGTTGGACTAGCACAGATACGCAGTATTTT
v_call: TRBV7-9
d_call: -
cdr3_length: 13
clone_size: -
j_call: TRBJ2-3

cdr3_aa: CASSSRRDGGIEQYF
cdr3_nt: TGTGCCAGCAGCTCCAGGAGAGACGGGGGGATTGAGCAGTACTTC
v_call: TRBV11-2
d_call: TRBD2
cdr3_length: 15
clone_size: -
j_call: TRBJ2-7

cdr3_aa: CATSRRWGGHSGNTIYF
cdr3_nt: TGTGCCACCAGCCGTCGATGGGGCGGTCACTCTGGAAACACCATATATTTT
v_call: TRBV24-1
d_call: -
cdr3_length: 17
clone_size: -
j_call: TRBJ1-3

cdr3_aa: CASRRDGGDEKLFF
cdr3_nt: TGTGCCAGCAGAAGGGACGGGGGAGATGAAAAACTGTTTTTT
v_call: TRBV5-4
d_call: -
cdr3_length: 14
clone_size: -
j_call: TRBJ1-4

cdr3_aa: CASSLEAGGVNQPQHF
cdr3_nt: TGCGCCAGCAGCTTGGAGGCAGGGGGCGTGAATCAGCCCCAGCATTTT
v_call: TRBV5-1
d_call: TRBD1
cdr3_length: 16
clone_size: -
j_call: TRBJ1-5

cdr3_aa: CASRTGKETQYF
cdr3_nt: TGTGCCAGCAGGACAGGGAAAGAGACCCAGTACTTC
v_call: TRBV6-5
d_call: TRBD1
cdr3_length: 12
clone_size: -
j_call: TRBJ2-5

cdr3_aa: CASSLTQGKNTQYF
cdr3_nt: TGTGCCAGCAGCTTGACGCAGGGGAAAAATACGCAGTATTTT
v_call: TRBV5-6
d_call: -
cdr3_length: 14
clone_size: -
j_call: TRBJ2-3

cdr3_aa: CASSLAGDRGETQYF
cdr3_nt: TGTGCCAGCAGCTTAGCGGGGGACAGGGGAGAGACCCAGTACTTC
v_call: TRBV7-9
d_call: TRBD1
cdr3_length: 15
clone_size: -
j_call: TRBJ2-5

cdr3_aa: CASSLSPSGISMDTQYF
cdr3_nt: TGTGCCAGCAGCTTGTCCCCTAGCGGGATTTCTATGGATACGCAGTATTTT
v_call: TRBV5-4
d_call: TRBD2
cdr3_length: 17
clone_size: few
j_call: TRBJ2-3

cdr3_aa: CASSSTSFQGGNQPQHF
cdr3_nt: TGTGCCAGCAGCTCAACCTCTTTTCAGGGGGGCAATCAGCCCCAGCATTTT
v_call: TRBV7-6
d_call: TRBD1
cdr3_length: 17
clone_size: -
j_call: TRBJ1-5

cdr3_aa: CASSDGTSGGFTDTQYF
cdr3_nt: TGTGCCAGCAGTGACGGTACTAGCGGGGGGTTCACAGATACGCAGTATTTT
v_call: TRBV6-2/TRBV6-3
d_call: TRBD2
cdr3_length: 17
clone_size: -
j_call: TRBJ2-3

cdr3_aa: CASSQAVGVAANEQFF
cdr3_nt: TGCGCCAGCAGCCAAGCGGTTGGGGTAGCGGCCAATGAGCAGTTCTTC
v_call: TRBV4-3
d_call: -
cdr3_length: 16
clone_size: -
j_call: TRBJ2-1

cdr3_aa: CASSPRTASVSSSYEQYF
cdr3_nt: TGTGCCAGCTCACCTAGGACAGCCTCCGTTTCTAGCTCCTACGAGCAGTACTTC
v_call: TRBV18
d_call: -
cdr3_length: 18
clone_size: -
j_call: TRBJ2-7

cdr3_aa: CASSIRRLAAEEQFF
cdr3_nt: TGTGCCAGCAGCATTAGACGTCTAGCCGCGGAGGAGCAGTTCTTC
v_call: TRBV11-2
d_call: -
cdr3_length: 15
clone_size: -
j_call: TRBJ2-1

cdr3_aa: CASSFGLGGYGNQPQHF
cdr3_nt: TGTGCCAGCAGCTTTGGGCTCGGTGGTTACGGCAATCAGCCCCAGCATTTT
v_call: TRBV7-2
d_call: -
cdr3_length: 17
clone_size: -
j_call: TRBJ1-5

cdr3_aa: CASSEGTSGGTDTQYF
cdr3_nt: TGCGCCAGCAGCGAAGGGACTAGCGGGGGTACAGATACGCAGTATTTT
v_call: TRBV4-3
d_call: TRBD2
cdr3_length: 16
clone_size: -
j_call: TRBJ2-3

cdr3_aa: CASSVMLGGTDTQYF
cdr3_nt: TGTGCCAGCAGTGTAATGCTGGGGGGGACAGATACGCAGTATTTT
v_call: TRBV27
d_call: TRBD2
cdr3_length: 15
clone_size: -
j_call: TRBJ2-3

cdr3_aa: CASSPKTGSHEQYF
cdr3_nt: TGCGCCAGCAGCCCCAAGACAGGTTCCCACGAGCAGTACTTC
v_call: TRBV5-1
d_call: -
cdr3_length: 14
clone_size: few
j_call: TRBJ2-7

cdr3_aa: CASSSHGQGALDEAFF
cdr3_nt: TGTGCCAGCAGCTCCCACGGACAGGGGGCTTTGGATGAAGCTTTCTTT
v_call: TRBV11-2
d_call: TRBD1
cdr3_length: 16
clone_size: -
j_call: TRBJ1-1

cdr3_aa: CASSLVQAGGLSQETQYF
cdr3_nt: TGTGCCAGCAGCTTAGTGCAAGCGGGGGGGTTATCCCAAGAGACCCAGTACTTC
v_call: TRBV11-2
d_call: TRBD2
cdr3_length: 18
clone_size: -
j_call: TRBJ2-5

cdr3_aa: CASSRGDEQFF
cdr3_nt: TGTGCCAGCAGCCGGGGGGATGAGCAGTTCTTC
v_call: TRBV7-3
d_call: TRBD2
cdr3_length: 11
clone_size: medium-sized
j_call: TRBJ2-1

cdr3_aa: CASSIDRTVRETQYF
cdr3_nt: TGTGCCAGTAGTATAGACCGGACAGTTCGGGAGACCCAGTACTTC
v_call: TRBV19
d_call: -
cdr3_length: 15
clone_size: -
j_call: TRBJ2-5

cdr3_aa: CATRRQGGSYEQYF
cdr3_nt: TGTGCCACCCGACGACAGGGGGGGTCCTACGAGCAGTACTTC
v_call: TRBV19
d_call: TRBD1
cdr3_length: 14
clone_size: few
j_call: TRBJ2-7

cdr3_aa: CASSVTRSGEKLFF
cdr3_nt: TGTGCCAGTAGTGTTACCCGATCAGGGGAAAAACTGTTTTTT
v_call: TRBV19
d_call: -
cdr3_length: 14
clone_size: -
j_call: TRBJ1-4

cdr3_aa: CASSIDTFLETQYF
cdr3_nt: TGTGCCAGTAGTATAGATACATTTTTGGAGACCCAGTACTTC
v_call: TRBV19
d_call: -
cdr3_length: 14
clone_size: -
j_call: TRBJ2-5